This TCR beta chain stems from a study of T cell responses to AZD1222 COVID-19 vaccine. Study results and caveats: Females made up more of the donors, who were largely white British, and clonal diversity may have come out too low. Spike as a whole was targeted by vaccine-associated CD4 TCRs, dominant at 160-218 and 743-854. Without day 14 samples, only post-peak T cell repertoires were studied. Recipients of AZD1222 seropositive at baseline numbered only 6 or 7.

A word on this clone: Its antigen is undetermined.

The data were produced by immunoSEQ multiplex PCR, yet TCRdb's version contains in-frame clones alone and is incomplete. The data hold roughly 97,000 clones, with 80% to 90% observed a single time. The V and J ends lost 4 bases and 4 bases respectively, with 5 bases between them. CDR1 and CDR2 (germline): SGHRS, YFSETQ. There are 12 residues in the CDR3. This TCR came from an adult in good health. The gene calls are TRBV5-1 and TRBJ2-2; D is unresolved. This specimen was peripheral blood, taken on day 0 of AZD1222 vaccination. The CDR3 reads CASSEPTGELFF. CDR3 coding DNA: TGCGCCAGCAGCGAACCCACCGGGGAGCTGTTTTTT.